These 12 T cell receptor beta chains share one sample of origin, sequenced in a study of blood T cell repertoires in COVID-19 (dated by TCRdb to 2018 to 2021). The protocol used for the library was the immunoSEQ multiplex PCR assay. TCRdb's version of the immuneACCESS table is confined to in-frame rearrangements and falls short of the full clone set. An unresolved V gene accounts for under half of the shortfall where checked; the remainder is of unknown origin. The sample profile shows about 210,000 clones; more than 75% of them were found once. The top ten constitute approximately 12% of the sample. The specimen was peripheral blood. The origin of the receptors is a woman between 40 and 55 years old with acute or convalescent COVID-19.

This chain uses TRBV11-2 with TRBJ2-7, with 9 nucleotides matching TRBD1. CDR1 SGHAT and CDR2 FQNNGV come from the germline V gene. J gave up 5 bases and V 1 base, and 3 bases lay outside the gene matches. The CDR3 loop spans 14 amino acids. Here the CDR3 reads CASSLGTGVHEQYF. The CDR3 DNA reads TGTGCCAGCAGCTTAGGGACAGGGGTTCACGAGCAGTACTTC.

The chain employs TRBV9 and TRBJ2-3; 7 bases are shared with TRBD1. Germline V lookup: CDR1 SGDLS, CDR2 YYNGEE. The CDR3 length is 16 residues. The ends lost 0 bases at V and 4 bases at J; junction bases unmatched: 8. The CDR3 nucleotides are TGTGCCAGCAGCGTAGGGGAGACAGGGTACGCAGATACGCAGTATTTT. It specifies CASSVGETGYADTQYF.

This sequence joins TRBV5-1 and TRBJ2-3; D is perhaps TRBD1 (5 bases). Trimming stripped 4 bases from V and 6 bases from J, with 12 bases between. The CDR3 totals 13 residues. The germline V gene encodes CDR1 SGHRS and CDR2 YFSETQ. CDR3 residues: CASSVGVGDTQYF. The DNA of the CDR3 is TGCGCCAGCAGCGTAGGGGTAGGGGATACGCAGTATTTT.

Regarding this clone: At one of its ends the junction is not consistent with the germline gene, which may arise from a read error. The chain employs TRBV14 and TRBJ2-7; TRBD2 agrees at 8 bases. The germline CDR1 and CDR2 sequences are SGHDN and FVKESK. The length of the CDR3 is 13 residues. The CDR3 sequence: CASSPRGGYGQYF. The CDR3, as DNA: TGTGCCAGCAGCCCTCGGGGGGGGTACGGGCAGTACTTC.

V gene TRBV24-1 combines with J gene TRBJ2-2; TRBD1 agrees at 7 bases. There are 16 residues in the CDR3. Germline loops: CDR1 KGHDR, CDR2 SFDVKD. V was pared by 4 bases and J by 5 bases, with 9 bases of the junction left unmatched. CDR3 DNA sequence: TGTGCCACCAGTGACCCCCGACAGGGTTGGACCGGGGAGCTGTTTTTT. It specifies CATSDPRQGWTGELFF.

This clone has a single count. V usage is TRBV4-3 and J usage is TRBJ2-7, with 13 bases matching TRBD2. This CDR3 comprises 15 residues. V was pared by 4 bases and J by 2 bases, with 2 bases of the junction left unmatched. In germline, CDR1 is LGHNA, CDR2 YSLEER. The CDR3 sequence is CASSPGTSGAYEQYF. The CDR3, as DNA: TGCGCCAGCAGCCCTGGGACTAGCGGGGCCTACGAGCAGTACTTC.

V is TRBV6-2 or TRBV6-3 and J is TRBJ2-1; unclear D gene. This CDR3 has 14 residues. Trimming took 1 base from V and 0 from J, leaving 4 bases between them. Germline CDR1 and CDR2: MNHEY and SVGEGT. Here the CDR3 reads CASSYLDSYNEQFF. The CDR3 region has the DNA TGTGCCAGCAGTTACTTAGACTCCTACAATGAGCAGTTCTTC.

V gene TRBV18 combines with J gene TRBJ2-2; D is undetermined. The V gene's germline CDR1 is KGHSH and CDR2 LQKENI. This CDR3 has 17 amino acids. V was shortened by 1 base and J by 1 base, with 13 bases between the two germline ends. The CDR3 nucleotides read TGTGCCAGCTCACCACTGAACTTCAGAGGGAACACCGGGGAGCTGTTTTTT. The encoded protein is CASSPLNFRGNTGELFF.

The chain joins TRBV5-1 to TRBJ2-3; D ambiguous. V was shortened by 2 bases and J by 2 bases, with 12 bases between the two germline ends. The CDR3 totals 15 residues. Germline V gives CDR1 SGHRS, CDR2 YFSETQ. The CDR3 sequence is CASSFDGRFTDTQYF. In nucleotides, the CDR3 is TGCGCCAGCAGCTTTGATGGCAGGTTCACAGATACGCAGTATTTT.

DNA of the CDR3: TGTGCCAGTAGTGTAAGCGGGCCCGCTTACAATGAGCAGTTCTTC. Translating gives CASSVSGPAYNEQFF. The V and J genes are TRBV19 and TRBJ2-1; a possible D gene is TRBD2 (6 bases). The CDR3 totals 15 residues. V dropped 5 bases and J dropped 4 bases, with 15 bases sitting between them. The V gene's germline CDR1 is LNHDA and CDR2 SQIVND (reference sequence).

V is TRBV12-3 or TRBV12-4 and J is TRBJ1-2; possibly TRBD1 for D (5 bases). V lost 7 bases and J 1 base, leaving 7 bases between the germline ends. There are 12 residues in the CDR3. The CDR3 nucleotides are TGTGCCAGCAAGGGACTTAACTATGGCTACACCTTC. It translates to CASKGLNYGYTF.

The genes are TRBV18 and TRBJ1-1, with TRBD1 matching 7 bases. The CDR3 runs to 15 residues. With 5 bases clipped from V and 2 bases from J, the junction kept 8 bases outside the gene matches. Germline V lookup: CDR1 KGHSH, CDR2 LQKENI. The CDR3 loop is CASSYPRTGNTEAFF. DNA for the CDR3: TGTGCCAGCTCATATCCAAGGACAGGAAACACTGAAGCTTTCTTT.